This paragraph covers one T cell receptor beta chain sequence. Antigen: not known. These data come from a study of T-cell memory formation after mild COVID-19. General study findings and limits: There was a balanced CD4/CD8 profile in clones contracting day 15 to 85, and later expanders leaned CD4+.

V was shortened by 3 bases and J by 4 bases, with 10 bases between the two germline ends. Germline V gives CDR1 DFQATT, CDR2 SNEGSKA (reference sequence). The CDR3 runs 13 residues. TCRdb analysed the 5' RACE reads with MiXCR anew, one entry per CDR3 protein. The sample comprises hundreds of thousands of distinct CDR3 sequences, about 15% of which are singletons, and around 24% rests with the top ten. Sample: PBMCs or a T cell subset sorted from them (not recorded which). The chain combines TRBV20-1 with TRBJ1-5; D call uncertain. The source is a young man who had mild COVID-19 (a few samples of this study predate the infection). Cell type and time point are not known. The CDR3 here is CSASATPNQPQHF. In DNA, the CDR3 is TGCAGTGCTAGTGCCACCCCTAATCAGCCCCAGCATTTT.